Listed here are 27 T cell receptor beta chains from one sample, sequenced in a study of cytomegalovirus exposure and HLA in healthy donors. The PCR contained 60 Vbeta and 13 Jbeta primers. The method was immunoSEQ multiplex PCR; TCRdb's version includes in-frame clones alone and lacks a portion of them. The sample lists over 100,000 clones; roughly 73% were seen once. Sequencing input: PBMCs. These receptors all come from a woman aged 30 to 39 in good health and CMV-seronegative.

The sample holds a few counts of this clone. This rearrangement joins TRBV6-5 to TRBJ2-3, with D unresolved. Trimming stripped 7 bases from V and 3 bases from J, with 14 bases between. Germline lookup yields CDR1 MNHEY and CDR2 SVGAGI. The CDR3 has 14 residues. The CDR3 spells CASKESASTDTQYF. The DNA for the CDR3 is TGTGCCAGCAAGGAGTCCGCCTCGACAGATACGCAGTATTTT.

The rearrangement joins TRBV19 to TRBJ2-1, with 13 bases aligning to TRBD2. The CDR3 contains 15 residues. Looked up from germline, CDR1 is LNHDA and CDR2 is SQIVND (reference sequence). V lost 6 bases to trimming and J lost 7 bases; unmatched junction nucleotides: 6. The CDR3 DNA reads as TGTGCCAGTAGCATACGGACTAGCGGGAGTAATGAGCAGTTCTTC. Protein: CASSIRTSGSNEQFF.

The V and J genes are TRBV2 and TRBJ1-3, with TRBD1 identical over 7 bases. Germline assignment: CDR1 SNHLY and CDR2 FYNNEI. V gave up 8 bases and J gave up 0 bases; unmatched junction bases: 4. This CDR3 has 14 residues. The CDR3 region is CASQQGSSGNTIYF. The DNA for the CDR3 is TGTGCCAGCCAACAGGGGAGCTCTGGAAACACCATATATTTT.

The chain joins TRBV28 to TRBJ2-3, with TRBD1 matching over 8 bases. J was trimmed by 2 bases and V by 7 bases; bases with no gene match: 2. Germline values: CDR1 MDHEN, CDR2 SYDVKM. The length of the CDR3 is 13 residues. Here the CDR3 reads CASTGGNTDTQYF. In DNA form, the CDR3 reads TGTGCCAGCACAGGGGGCAACACAGATACGCAGTATTTT.

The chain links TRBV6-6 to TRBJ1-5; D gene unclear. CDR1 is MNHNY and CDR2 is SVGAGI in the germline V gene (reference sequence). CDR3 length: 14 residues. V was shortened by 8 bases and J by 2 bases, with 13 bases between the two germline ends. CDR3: CASLLGEGNQPQHF. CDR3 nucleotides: TGTGCCAGCCTTCTGGGTGAGGGCAATCAGCCCCAGCATTTT.

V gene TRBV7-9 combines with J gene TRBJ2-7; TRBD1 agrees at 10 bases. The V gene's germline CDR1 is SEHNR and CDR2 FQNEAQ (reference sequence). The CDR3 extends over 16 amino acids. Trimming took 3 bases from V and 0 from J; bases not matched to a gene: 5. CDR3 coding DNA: TGTGCCAGCAGCTTTCCGGGACAGGGGAGCTCCTACGAGCAGTACTTC. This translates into CASSFPGQGSSYEQYF.

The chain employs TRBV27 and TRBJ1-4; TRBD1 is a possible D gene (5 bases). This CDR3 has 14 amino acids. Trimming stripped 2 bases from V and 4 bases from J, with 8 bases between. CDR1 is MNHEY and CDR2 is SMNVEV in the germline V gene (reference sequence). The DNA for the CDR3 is TGTGCCAGCAGTTTACAGGGCATTAATGAAAAACTGTTTTTT. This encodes CASSLQGINEKLFF.

CDR3 in amino acids: CASSQGLAGGEDTQYF. The CDR3 DNA sequence: TGCGCCAGCAGCCAAGGGTTAGCGGGGGGTGAGGATACGCAGTATTTT. This chain uses TRBV4-1 with TRBJ2-3, with 10 bases identical to TRBD2. The ends lost 1 base at V and 6 bases at J; junction bases unmatched: 7. The CDR3 extends over 16 amino acids. Germline CDR1 and CDR2: MGHRA and YSYEKL.

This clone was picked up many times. The CDR3 DNA follows: TGTGCCAGCAGTACAGGGGTCAATCAGCCCCAGCATTTT. It yields the protein CASSTGVNQPQHF. V usage is TRBV11-3 and J usage is TRBJ1-5; TRBD1 matches at 7 bases. This CDR3 is built from 13 residues. Germline CDR1 reads SGHNT; CDR2 reads YENEEA. Trimming cost V 6 bases and J 3 bases; bases outside gene matches: 2.

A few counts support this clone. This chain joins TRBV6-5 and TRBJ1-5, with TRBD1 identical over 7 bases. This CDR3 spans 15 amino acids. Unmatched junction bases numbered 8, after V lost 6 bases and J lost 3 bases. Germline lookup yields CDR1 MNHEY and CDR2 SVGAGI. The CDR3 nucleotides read TGTGCCAGCAGGCGGAACAGGGGAGACAATCAGCCCCAGCATTTT. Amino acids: CASRRNRGDNQPQHF.

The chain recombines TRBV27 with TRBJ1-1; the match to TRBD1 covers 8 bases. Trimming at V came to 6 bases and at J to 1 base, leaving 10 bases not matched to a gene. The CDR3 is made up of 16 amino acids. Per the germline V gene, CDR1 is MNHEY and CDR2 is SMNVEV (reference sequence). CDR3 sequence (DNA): TGTGCCAGCAGGCCCCTCGGACAGGGCCAGAACACTGAAGCTTTCTTT. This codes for CASRPLGQGQNTEAFF.

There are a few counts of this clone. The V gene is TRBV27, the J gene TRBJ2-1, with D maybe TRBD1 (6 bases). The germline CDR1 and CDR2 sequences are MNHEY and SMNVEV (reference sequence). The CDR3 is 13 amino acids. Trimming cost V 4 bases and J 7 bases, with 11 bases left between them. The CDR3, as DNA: TGTGCCAGCAGTTCATACAGGGTAAATGAGCAGTTCTTC. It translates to CASSSYRVNEQFF.

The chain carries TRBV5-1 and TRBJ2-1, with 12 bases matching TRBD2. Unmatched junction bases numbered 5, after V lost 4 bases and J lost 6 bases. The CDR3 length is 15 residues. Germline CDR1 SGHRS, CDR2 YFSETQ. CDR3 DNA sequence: TGCGCCAGCAGCGGATGGACTAGCGGGGTCAATGAGCAGTTCTTC. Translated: CASSGWTSGVNEQFF.

CDR3 loop: CASRLTAGEKLFF. The CDR3 nucleotides read TGTGCCAGCCGCCTCACTGCGGGCGAAAAACTGTTTTTT. The J gene is TRBJ1-4, the V gene TRBV25-1; D is uncertain. CDR1 is MGHDK and CDR2 is SYGVNS in the germline V gene. V lost 8 bases and J 8 bases, leaving 15 bases between the germline ends. The CDR3 contains 13 residues.

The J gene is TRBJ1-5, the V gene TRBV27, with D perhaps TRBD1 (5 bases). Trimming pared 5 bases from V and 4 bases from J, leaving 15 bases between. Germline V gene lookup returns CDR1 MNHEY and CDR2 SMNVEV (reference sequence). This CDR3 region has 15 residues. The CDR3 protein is CASSRTRGTNQPQHF. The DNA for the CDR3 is TGTGCCAGCAGTCGGACTCGGGGGACGAATCAGCCCCAGCATTTT.

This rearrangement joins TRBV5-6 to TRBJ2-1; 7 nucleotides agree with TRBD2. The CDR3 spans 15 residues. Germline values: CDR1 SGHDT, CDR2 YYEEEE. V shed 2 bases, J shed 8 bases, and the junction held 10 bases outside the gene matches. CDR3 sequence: CASSFPGLVIDEQFF. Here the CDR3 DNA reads TGTGCCAGCAGCTTCCCCGGACTAGTAATCGATGAGCAGTTCTTC. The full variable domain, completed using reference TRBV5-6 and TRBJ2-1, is DAGVTQSPTHLIKTRGQQVTLRCSPKSGHDTVSWYQQALGQGPQFIFQYYEEEERQRGNFPDRFSGHQFPNYSSELNVNALLLGDSALYLCASSFPGLVIDEQFFGPGTRLTVL.

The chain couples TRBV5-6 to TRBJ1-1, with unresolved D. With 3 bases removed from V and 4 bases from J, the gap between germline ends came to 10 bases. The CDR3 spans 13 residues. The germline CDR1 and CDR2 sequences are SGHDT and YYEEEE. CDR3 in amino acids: CASSSHRSTEAFF. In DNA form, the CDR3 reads TGTGCCAGCAGCTCACACAGATCCACTGAAGCTTTCTTT.

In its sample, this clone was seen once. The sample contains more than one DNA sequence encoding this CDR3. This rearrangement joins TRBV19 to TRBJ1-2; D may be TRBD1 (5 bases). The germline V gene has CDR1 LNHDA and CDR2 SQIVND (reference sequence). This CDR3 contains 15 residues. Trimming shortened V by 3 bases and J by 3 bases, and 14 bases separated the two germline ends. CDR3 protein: CASSISGSIYYGYTF. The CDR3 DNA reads TGTGCCAGTAGTATTTCAGGGTCTATTTACTATGGCTACACCTTC.

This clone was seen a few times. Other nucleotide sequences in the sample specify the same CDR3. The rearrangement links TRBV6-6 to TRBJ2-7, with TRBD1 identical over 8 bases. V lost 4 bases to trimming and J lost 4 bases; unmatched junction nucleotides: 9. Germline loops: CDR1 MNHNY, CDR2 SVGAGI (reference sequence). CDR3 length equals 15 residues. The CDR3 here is CASSWGQGASYEQYF. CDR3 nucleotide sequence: TGTGCCAGCAGTTGGGGGCAGGGGGCGTCATACGAGCAGTACTTC.

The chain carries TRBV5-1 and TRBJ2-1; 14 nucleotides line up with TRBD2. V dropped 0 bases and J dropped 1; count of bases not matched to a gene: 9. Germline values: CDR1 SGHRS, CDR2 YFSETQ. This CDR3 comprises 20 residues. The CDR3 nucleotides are TGCGCCAGCAGCTTGGCCCCGACTAGCGGGGGGGCGGGGTCCTACAATGAGCAGTTCTTC. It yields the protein CASSLAPTSGGAGSYNEQFF. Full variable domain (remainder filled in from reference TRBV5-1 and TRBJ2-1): KAGVTQTPRYLIKTRGQQVTLSCSPISGHRSVSWYQQTPGQGLQFLFEYFSETQRNKGNFPGRFSGRQFSNSRSEMNVSTLELGDSALYLCASSLAPTSGGAGSYNEQFFGPGTRLTVL.

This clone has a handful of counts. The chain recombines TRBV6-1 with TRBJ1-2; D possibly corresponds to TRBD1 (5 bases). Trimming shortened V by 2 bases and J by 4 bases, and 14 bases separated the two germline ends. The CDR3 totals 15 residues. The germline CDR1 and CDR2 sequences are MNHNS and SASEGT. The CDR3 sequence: CASSEIREVGYGYTF. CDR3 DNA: TGTGCCAGCAGTGAAATCAGGGAGGTAGGCTATGGCTACACCTTC.

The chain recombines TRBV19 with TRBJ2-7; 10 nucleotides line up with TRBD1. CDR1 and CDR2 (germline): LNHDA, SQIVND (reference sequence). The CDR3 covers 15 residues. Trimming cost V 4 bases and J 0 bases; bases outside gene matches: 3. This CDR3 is CASSTRDRGSYEQYF. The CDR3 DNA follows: TGTGCCAGTAGTACCCGGGACAGGGGCTCCTACGAGCAGTACTTC.

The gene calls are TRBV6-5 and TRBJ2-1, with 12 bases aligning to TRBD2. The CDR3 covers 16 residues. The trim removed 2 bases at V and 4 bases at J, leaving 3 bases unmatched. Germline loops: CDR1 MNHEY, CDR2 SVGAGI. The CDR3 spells CASSYRGLAGYNEQFF. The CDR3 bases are TGTGCCAGCAGTTACCGGGGACTAGCGGGTTACAATGAGCAGTTCTTC.

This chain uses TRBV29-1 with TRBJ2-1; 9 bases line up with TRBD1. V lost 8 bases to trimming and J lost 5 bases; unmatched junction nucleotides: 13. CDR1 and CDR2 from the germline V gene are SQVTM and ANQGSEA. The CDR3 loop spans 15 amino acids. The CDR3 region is CSTSSGTGKHNEQFF. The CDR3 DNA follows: TGCAGCACATCTTCCGGGACAGGGAAACACAATGAGCAGTTCTTC.

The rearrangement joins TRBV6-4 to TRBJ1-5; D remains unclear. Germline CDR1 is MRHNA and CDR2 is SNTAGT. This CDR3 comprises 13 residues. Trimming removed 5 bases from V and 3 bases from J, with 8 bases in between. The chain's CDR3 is CASSHSPNQPQHF. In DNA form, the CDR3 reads TGTGCCAGCAGTCACAGCCCCAATCAGCCCCAGCATTTT.

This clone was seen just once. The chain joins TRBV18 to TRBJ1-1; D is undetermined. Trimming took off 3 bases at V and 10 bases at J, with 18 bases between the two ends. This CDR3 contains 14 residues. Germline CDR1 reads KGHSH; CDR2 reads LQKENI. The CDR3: CASSPADYSVGAFF. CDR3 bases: TGTGCCAGCTCACCCGCAGACTACTCCGTGGGAGCTTTCTTT.

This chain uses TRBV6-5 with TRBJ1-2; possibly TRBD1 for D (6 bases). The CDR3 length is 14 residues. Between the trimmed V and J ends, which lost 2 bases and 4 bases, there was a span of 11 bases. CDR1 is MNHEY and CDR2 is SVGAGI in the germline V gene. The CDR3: CASSYADRFYGYTF. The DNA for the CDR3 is TGTGCCAGCAGTTACGCGGACAGATTCTATGGCTACACCTTC.